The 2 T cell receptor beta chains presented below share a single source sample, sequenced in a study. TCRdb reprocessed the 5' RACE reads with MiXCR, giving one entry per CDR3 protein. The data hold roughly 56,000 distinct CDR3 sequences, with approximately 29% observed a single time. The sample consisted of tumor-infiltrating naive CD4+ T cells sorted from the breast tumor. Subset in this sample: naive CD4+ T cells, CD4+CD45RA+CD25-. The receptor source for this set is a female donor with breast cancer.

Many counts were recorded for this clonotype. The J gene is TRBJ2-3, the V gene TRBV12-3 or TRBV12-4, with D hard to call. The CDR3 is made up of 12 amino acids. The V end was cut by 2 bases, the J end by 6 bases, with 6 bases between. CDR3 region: CASSLSPDTQYF. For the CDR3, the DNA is TGTGCCAGCAGTTTAAGCCCGGATACGCAGTATTTT.

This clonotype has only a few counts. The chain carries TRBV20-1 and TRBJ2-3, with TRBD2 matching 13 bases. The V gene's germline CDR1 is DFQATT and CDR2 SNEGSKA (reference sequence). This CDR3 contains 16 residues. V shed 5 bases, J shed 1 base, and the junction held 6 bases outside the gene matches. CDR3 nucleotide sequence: TGCAGTGCTGAGACTAGCGGGGGGCCCGGCACAGATACGCAGTATTTT. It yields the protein CSAETSGGPGTDTQYF.